This record covers a single TCR beta chain. Its specificity is not known. This entry comes from a study of cytomegalovirus exposure and HLA in healthy donors. General study results and limits: In an earlier analysis, productive rearrangement rates for most beta V segments clustered near 87% or 30%. Among the CMV-associated chains, three were confirmed in vitro as specific for CMV antigens. With later analysis, a missense DCLRE1C variant became linked to TCR beta V- and J-gene trimming.

The CDR3 is 13 amino acids. CDR1 and CDR2 from the germline V gene are SGHNT and YYREEE (reference sequence). Trimming stripped 0 bases from V and 7 bases from J, with 10 bases between. As for the donors, each was a healthy bone marrow donor. The PCR used 60 Vbeta and 13 Jbeta primers. TCRdb's copy holds only in-frame clones and misses some; the assay was immunoSEQ multiplex PCR. The sample shows more than 95,000 clones, approximately 77% of them seen only once. The specimen sequenced was PBMCs. The source of this sequence is a man between 45 and 60 years old in good health and CMV-seropositive. The V and J genes are TRBV5-4 and TRBJ1-1; weak D call: TRBD1 (5 bases). The CDR3 DNA sequence: TGTGCCAGCAGCTTGGTGGGTAGGGGTGAAGCTTTCTTT. Its translation: CASSLVGRGEAFF.